Below, 18 T cell receptor beta chains from the same sample are listed, as sequenced in a study of Ad26.COV2.S vaccination and SARS-CoV-2 variants. The treatment: some 20 received Ad26.COV2.S at low or high dose, single or two shots; about five received placebo; per-sample allocation not given. Sampling was performed 63 days after the first vaccine or placebo injection. Assay: immunoSEQ multiplex PCR; the TCRdb copy retains only in-frame clones and omits some. Altogether about 410,000 clones are present, approximately 90% being singletons, with the ten largest covering over 1.5%. The source was peripheral blood, collected in a trial of Ad26.COV2.S vaccine versus placebo. These receptors originate from a person between 18 and 59 years old who received the Ad26.COV2.S COVID-19 vaccine or a placebo.

The chain couples TRBV19 to TRBJ1-3; 11 nucleotides line up with TRBD1. In germline, CDR1 is LNHDA, CDR2 SQIVND (reference sequence). The CDR3 runs to 15 residues. Trimming cost V 9 bases and J 4 bases; bases outside gene matches: 8. CDR3 coding DNA: TGTGCCAGCAGGAGGGACAGGGGGATCGGAAACACCATATATTTT. Amino acids: CASRRDRGIGNTIYF.

This clone has more than one count but fewer than ten. The rearrangement uses TRBV28 and TRBJ1-1; D unresolved. The length of the CDR3 is 11 residues. CDR1 and CDR2 from the germline V gene are MDHEN and SYDVKM. Trimming cost V 6 bases and J 8 bases, with 10 bases left between them. CDR3 sequence (DNA): TGTGCCAGCAGGGGGTCACCGGAAGCTTTCTTT. Its protein product is CASRGSPEAFF.

This clone was found once. The J gene is TRBJ2-6, the V gene TRBV24-1, with D perhaps given as TRBD1 or TRBD2 (5 bases each). From germline, CDR1 is KGHDR and CDR2 SFDVKD. This CDR3 has 15 residues. V lost 7 bases to trimming and J lost 2 bases, with 11 bases between them. The CDR3 bases are TGTGCCACCAGCCAACCGGGACCTGGGGCCAACGTCCTGACTTTC. Its translation is CATSQPGPGANVLTF.

The V gene is TRBV5-6, the J gene TRBJ1-1, with unresolved D. The germline CDR1 and CDR2 sequences are SGHDT and YYEEEE. This CDR3 has 12 amino acids. V was cut by 3 bases and J by 2 bases, with 5 bases left in between. Here the CDR3 reads CASSSTNTEAFF. CDR3 DNA: TGTGCCAGCAGCTCTACTAACACTGAAGCTTTCTTT.

The gene calls are TRBV19 and TRBJ1-5, with 9 bases aligning to TRBD1. With V trimmed by 4 bases and J by 1 base, 2 bases remained unmatched. In germline, CDR1 is LNHDA, CDR2 SQIVND (reference sequence). The length of the CDR3 is 15 residues. This chain's CDR3 is CASSTGTGSNQPQHF. The CDR3, as DNA: TGTGCCAGTAGTACTGGGACAGGGAGCAATCAGCCCCAGCATTTT.

The chain uses TRBV11-2 and TRBJ1-1; maybe TRBD1 (6 bases). This CDR3 is 16 amino acids long. The V gene lost 2 bases and the J gene lost 5 bases, with 18 bases spanning the gap. CDR1 SGHAT and CDR2 FQNNGV come from the germline V gene. In DNA, the CDR3 is TGTGCCAGCAGCTTACAGGGGATTAGGGCTGAGACTGAAGCTTTCTTT. As protein: CASSLQGIRAETEAFF.

The chain combines TRBV18 with TRBJ1-6; 8 nucleotides match TRBD1. V was pared by 3 bases and J by 7 bases, with 5 bases of the junction left unmatched. CDR1 is KGHSH and CDR2 is LQKENI in the germline V gene. The CDR3 is 15 amino acids. The CDR3 nucleotides read TGTGCCAGCTCACCGCAGGGGGCGCAAAATTCACCCCTCCACTTT. Translated, it gives CASSPQGAQNSPLHF.

The rearrangement joins TRBV5-6 to TRBJ2-3; perhaps TRBD2 as D (6 bases). Germline CDR1 SGHDT, CDR2 YYEEEE. Trimming removed 7 bases from V and 4 bases from J, with 16 bases in between. The CDR3 has 14 amino acids. The CDR3 sequence is CASLRDWRSDTQYF. Written as DNA, the CDR3 is TGTGCCAGCTTGAGGGACTGGAGGTCAGATACGCAGTATTTT.

The genes are TRBV5-1 and TRBJ2-1, with a possible D match to TRBD1 (5 bases). The CDR3 loop spans 14 amino acids. V was shortened by 1 base and J by 9 bases, with 14 bases between the two germline ends. The germline V gene encodes CDR1 SGHRS and CDR2 YFSETQ. Here the CDR3 reads CASSLSQGVPEQFF. The CDR3 DNA follows: TGCGCCAGCAGCTTGAGTCAAGGGGTTCCTGAGCAGTTCTTC.

CDR3 nucleotides: TGTGCCAGCAGCTCCCTCCGGTCTTTCCCATACTCCTACAATGAGCAGTTCTTC. Amino acids: CASSSLRSFPYSYNEQFF. The chain links TRBV11-2 to TRBJ2-1, with D unclear. Trimming took off 4 bases at V and 0 bases at J, with 19 bases between the two ends. The CDR3 contains 18 residues. Germline assignment: CDR1 SGHAT and CDR2 FQNNGV.

This chain connects TRBV10-3 to TRBJ2-3; the match to TRBD1 covers 9 bases. The CDR3 has 16 residues. Losses at the gene ends were 5 bases for V and 1 base for J; bases not matched to a gene: 7. Germline V lookup: CDR1 ENHRY, CDR2 SYGVKD. CDR3 residues: CAISKQGAGGTDTQYF. CDR3 nucleotide sequence: TGTGCCATCAGTAAACAGGGGGCAGGGGGCACAGATACGCAGTATTTT.

The rearrangement uses TRBV10-3 and TRBJ1-1; D might be TRBD1 (6 bases). From germline, CDR1 is ENHRY and CDR2 SYGVKD. V shed 4 bases and J shed 3 bases, with 12 bases lying between them. The CDR3 totals 14 residues. CDR3 DNA sequence: TGTGCCATCAGTGGCAGGGGAGCGGACACTGAAGCTTTCTTT. This translates into CAISGRGADTEAFF.

V and J are TRBV9 and TRBJ2-1; maybe TRBD1 (7 bases). Germline CDR1 and CDR2: SGDLS and YYNGEE. CDR3 length: 14 residues. V was shortened by 4 bases and J by 7 bases, with 15 bases between the two germline ends. Here the CDR3 reads CASSPGGPGNEQFF. The CDR3, as DNA: TGTGCCAGCAGCCCAGGGGGGCCGGGAAATGAGCAGTTCTTC. Variable domain in full (rest from reference TRBV9 and TRBJ2-1): DSGVTQTPKHLITATGQRVTLRCSPRSGDLSVYWYQQSLDQGLQFLIQYYNGEERAKGNILERFSAQQFPDLHSELNLSSLELGDSALYFCASSPGGPGNEQFFGPGTRLTVL.

The V and J genes are TRBV5-1 and TRBJ2-7; D perhaps matches TRBD1 (8 bases). Germline CDR1 is SGHRS and CDR2 is YFSETQ. The V and J ends lost 4 bases and 5 bases respectively, with 19 bases between them. The CDR3 covers 15 residues. The CDR3 bases are TGCGCCAGCAGCAGTCGGGAACAGGGGGGGAACGAGCAGTACTTC. It encodes CASSSREQGGNEQYF.

The V gene is TRBV2, the J gene TRBJ2-3; 13 nucleotides line up with TRBD2. J lost 0 bases, V lost 2 bases, and 5 bases had no gene match. Germline CDR1 is SNHLY and CDR2 is FYNNEI. The CDR3 is 18 residues long. The CDR3 DNA follows: TGTGCCAGCAGTGAAAGGGGACTAGCGGGACCGAGCACAGATACGCAGTATTTT. Translation gives CASSERGLAGPSTDTQYF.

The gene calls are TRBV12-3 or TRBV12-4 and TRBJ2-7; perhaps TRBD2 as D (5 bases). The CDR3 is 13 residues long. Trimming pared 3 bases from V and 7 bases from J, leaving 13 bases between. CDR3 region: CASSFTRSGEQYF. The CDR3 DNA is TGTGCCAGCAGTTTTACTCGATCGGGGGAGCAGTACTTC.

This chain joins TRBV4-1 and TRBJ2-2; D might be TRBD1 (6 bases). The germline V gene has CDR1 MGHRA and CDR2 YSYEKL. V was trimmed by 4 bases and J by 0 bases, leaving 15 bases between them. The CDR3 is made up of 17 amino acids. The CDR3 nucleotides read TGCGCCAGCAGCCTAAAGACAGGTCATTCGAACACCGGGGAGCTGTTTTTT. This sequence encodes CASSLKTGHSNTGELFF.

The rearrangement links TRBV5-4 to TRBJ1-4; D call uncertain. V was clipped by 4 bases and J by 0 bases, with 13 bases between them. The germline V gene encodes CDR1 SGHNT and CDR2 YYREEE (reference sequence). The CDR3 totals 16 residues. The CDR3 loop is CASSPGRLSTNEKLFF. The CDR3 DNA reads TGTGCCAGCAGCCCCGGACGGCTATCAACTAATGAAAAACTGTTTTTT.